This note documents a single TCR beta chain sequence. Its antigen is currently unknown. This CDR3 is built from 16 residues. The V end was cut by 0 bases, the J end by 4 bases, with 16 bases between. Germline-derived CDR1 and CDR2 are SGHNT and YYREEE (reference sequence). Sequencing was performed with immunoSEQ multiplex PCR; in TCRdb, only in-frame clones are kept and a portion is missing. The sample contains some 250,000 clones, roughly four fifths of which appear only once. This record belongs to a study of Tregs in tolerant kidney transplant recipients. Points from the study as a whole: The most relevant donor-specific Treg TCRbeta repertoire apparently came from expansion with activated donor B cells.

The sequence came from a human donor in good health. The material sequenced was CD4+ T cells from blood. The chain carries TRBV5-4 and TRBJ1-2, with TRBD1 as a possible D gene (5 bases). The CDR3 region has the DNA TGTGCCAGCAGCTTGGGCGGGGGAGGGATATTCTATGGCTACACCTTC. Its protein product is CASSLGGGGIFYGYTF.